This is a list of T cell receptor beta chains from one sample in a study of cytomegalovirus exposure and HLA in healthy donors. The table came from immunoSEQ multiplex PCR; TCRdb's copy has only in-frame clones and leaves some out. The table shows approximately 150,000 clones, with 65% to 85% occurring only once. Material: PBMCs. Source of these receptors: a woman aged 40 to 50 in good health and CMV-seropositive. The CDR3 runs from the conserved cysteine through the conserved F or W. Each record gives: D gene, J gene, V gene, clone size, CDR3 protein, CDR3 DNA. A D gene is named only where the DNA matches it firmly. Expanded clones get a size class; other rows say once, few or many, or leave the size out.

d_gene: .; j_gene: TRBJ1-1; v_gene: TRBV7-2; abundance: .; CDR3aa: CASSTLSGTEAFF; CDR3nt: TGTGCCAGCAGCACATTATCGGGGACTGAAGCTTTCTTT
d_gene: TRBD1; j_gene: TRBJ2-1; v_gene: TRBV19; abundance: .; CDR3aa: CASRTGGSHNEQFF; CDR3nt: TGTGCCAGTAGGACAGGGGGCTCCCACAATGAGCAGTTCTTC
d_gene: .; j_gene: TRBJ2-7; v_gene: TRBV7-9; abundance: .; CDR3aa: CSSSFGGYEQYF; CDR3nt: TGTTCCAGCAGCTTCGGCGGGTACGAGCAGTACTTC
d_gene: .; j_gene: TRBJ1-1; v_gene: TRBV10-3; abundance: .; CDR3aa: CATTPQGNTEAFF; CDR3nt: TGTGCCACGACACCCCAAGGGAACACTGAAGCTTTCTTT
d_gene: .; j_gene: TRBJ1-2; v_gene: TRBV5-1; abundance: .; CDR3aa: CASSLGAAYGYTF; CDR3nt: TGCGCCAGCAGCTTGGGGGCAGCCTATGGCTACACCTTC
d_gene: .; j_gene: TRBJ2-4; v_gene: TRBV7-2; abundance: .; CDR3aa: CASSFPRQSYSQYF; CDR3nt: TGTGCCAGCAGCTTCCCGAGACAGTCATACAGTCAGTACTTC
d_gene: .; j_gene: TRBJ1-1; v_gene: TRBV5-1; abundance: few; CDR3aa: CASSLGDMNTEAFF; CDR3nt: TGCGCCAGCAGCTTGGGAGACATGAACACTGAAGCTTTCTTT
d_gene: .; j_gene: TRBJ1-6; v_gene: TRBV9; abundance: .; CDR3aa: CASSVDPTEAPLHF; CDR3nt: TGTGCCAGCAGCGTAGACCCCACGGAAGCGCCCCTCCACTTT
d_gene: TRBD1; j_gene: TRBJ1-4; v_gene: TRBV18; abundance: few; CDR3aa: CASSPVEGTGGLPSEKLFF; CDR3nt: TGTGCCAGCTCACCGGTCGAAGGGACAGGGGGCCTGCCTAGCGAAAAACTGTTTTTT
d_gene: TRBD2; j_gene: TRBJ2-2; v_gene: TRBV5-4; abundance: .; CDR3aa: CASSLIGGDDTGELFF; CDR3nt: TGTGCCAGCAGCCTAATCGGGGGGGACGACACCGGGGAGCTGTTTTTT
d_gene: .; j_gene: TRBJ1-3; v_gene: TRBV11-2; abundance: .; CDR3aa: CASSLLGNTIYF; CDR3nt: TGTGCCAGCAGCTTACTTGGAAACACCATATATTTT
d_gene: .; j_gene: TRBJ1-2; v_gene: TRBV5-1; abundance: .; CDR3aa: CASSQDGLLRDYGYTF; CDR3nt: TGCGCCAGCAGCCAGGACGGACTCCTACGGGACTATGGCTACACCTTC
d_gene: .; j_gene: TRBJ1-2; v_gene: TRBV5-4; abundance: .; CDR3aa: CASSLQWAQYGYTF; CDR3nt: TGTGCCAGCAGCCTCCAGTGGGCCCAGTATGGCTACACCTTC
d_gene: .; j_gene: TRBJ2-6; v_gene: TRBV5-1; abundance: .; CDR3aa: CASSFYLGGSGANVLTF; CDR3nt: TGCGCCAGCAGCTTCTACCTCGGAGGGTCTGGGGCCAACGTCCTGACTTTC
d_gene: .; j_gene: TRBJ1-2; v_gene: TRBV7-9; abundance: once; CDR3aa: CSSSLGQGGYTF; CDR3nt: TGTTCCAGCAGCTTAGGACAAGGCGGCTACACCTTC
d_gene: .; j_gene: TRBJ1-4; v_gene: TRBV19; abundance: .; CDR3aa: CASSSPPTLREPRSTNEKLFF; CDR3nt: TGTGCCAGTAGTAGTCCCCCTACACTCCGGGAGCCGAGATCGACTAATGAAAAACTGTTTTTT
d_gene: .; j_gene: TRBJ1-6; v_gene: TRBV28; abundance: .; CDR3aa: CASSSGSYSPLHF; CDR3nt: TGTGCCAGCAGTTCGGGGTCGTATTCACCCCTCCACTTT
d_gene: TRBD1; j_gene: TRBJ1-5; v_gene: TRBV7-8; abundance: .; CDR3aa: CASSGDRAQPQHF; CDR3nt: TGTGCCAGCAGCGGGGACAGGGCTCAGCCCCAGCATTTT
d_gene: TRBD1; j_gene: TRBJ1-5; v_gene: TRBV7-2; abundance: .; CDR3aa: CASSLEAGGHQPQHF; CDR3nt: TGTGCCAGCAGCTTAGAGGCAGGGGGCCATCAGCCCCAGCATTTT
d_gene: TRBD1; j_gene: TRBJ1-6; v_gene: TRBV7-9; abundance: .; CDR3aa: CASQPGGNSPLHF; CDR3nt: TGTGCCAGCCAGCCAGGGGGCAATTCACCCCTCCACTTT
d_gene: .; j_gene: TRBJ2-3; v_gene: TRBV10-2; abundance: .; CDR3aa: CASSESARTDTQYF; CDR3nt: TGCGCCAGCAGTGAGTCCGCGAGAACAGATACGCAGTATTTT
d_gene: .; j_gene: TRBJ1-1; v_gene: TRBV11-2; abundance: .; CDR3aa: CASSLERNTEAFF; CDR3nt: TGTGCCAGCAGCTTAGAGCGGAACACTGAAGCTTTCTTT
d_gene: .; j_gene: TRBJ1-2; v_gene: TRBV28; abundance: .; CDR3aa: CASSLTEPYGYTF; CDR3nt: TGTGCCAGCAGTTTAACTGAACCCTATGGCTACACCTTC
d_gene: TRBD1; j_gene: TRBJ1-1; v_gene: TRBV6-1; abundance: few; CDR3aa: CAGEDSGTGAKAFF; CDR3nt: TGTGCCGGCGAGGATTCCGGGACAGGGGCTAAAGCTTTCTTT
d_gene: .; j_gene: TRBJ2-3; v_gene: TRBV11-3; abundance: .; CDR3aa: CASSFSGSGTDTQYF; CDR3nt: TGTGCCAGCAGCTTCTCAGGGTCCGGCACAGATACGCAGTATTTT
d_gene: TRBD1; j_gene: TRBJ1-2; v_gene: TRBV19; abundance: .; CDR3aa: CASSPTGGIYGYTF; CDR3nt: TGTGCCAGTAGCCCGACAGGGGGCATTTATGGCTACACCTTC
d_gene: TRBD1; j_gene: TRBJ2-7; v_gene: TRBV5-5; abundance: .; CDR3aa: CASSLGDRVIYEQYF; CDR3nt: TGTGCCAGCAGCTTGGGGGACAGAGTCATCTACGAGCAGTACTTC
d_gene: TRBD1; j_gene: TRBJ2-1; v_gene: TRBV30; abundance: .; CDR3aa: CAWTPFRDRKYNEQFF; CDR3nt: TGTGCCTGGACACCATTCCGGGACAGAAAGTACAATGAGCAGTTCTTC
d_gene: TRBD1; j_gene: TRBJ2-5; v_gene: TRBV19; abundance: .; CDR3aa: CASSNRGIGGETQYF; CDR3nt: TGTGCCAGTAGTAACAGGGGGATTGGAGGGGAGACCCAGTACTTC
d_gene: .; j_gene: TRBJ1-1; v_gene: TRBV30; abundance: .; CDR3aa: CAWSVLLFTEAFF; CDR3nt: TGTGCCTGGAGTGTTCTTTTATTTACTGAAGCTTTCTTT
d_gene: .; j_gene: TRBJ2-2; v_gene: TRBV29-1; abundance: .; CDR3aa: CSVEVAVTGELLF; CDR3nt: TGCAGCGTTGAAGTCGCCGTTACCGGGGAGCTGCTTTTT
d_gene: .; j_gene: TRBJ1-1; v_gene: TRBV29-1; abundance: .; CDR3aa: CSVDVQNTEAFF; CDR3nt: TGCAGCGTTGATGTACAAAATACTGAAGCTTTCTTT
d_gene: .; j_gene: TRBJ1-5; v_gene: TRBV4-1; abundance: few; CDR3aa: CASSQVQNQPQHF; CDR3nt: TGCGCCAGCAGCCAAGTTCAGAATCAGCCCCAGCATTTT
d_gene: .; j_gene: TRBJ2-1; v_gene: TRBV5-1; abundance: .; CDR3aa: CASRQLFPGGLPYNEQFF; CDR3nt: TGCGCCAGCAGGCAGTTGTTCCCGGGGGGCCTACCCTACAATGAGCAGTTCTTC
d_gene: .; j_gene: TRBJ1-5; v_gene: TRBV19; abundance: .; CDR3aa: CASSIDLSSGNQPQHF; CDR3nt: TGTGCCAGTAGTATAGATCTAAGTTCCGGCAATCAGCCCCAGCATTTT
d_gene: .; j_gene: TRBJ2-2; v_gene: TRBV15; abundance: .; CDR3aa: CATSRGLNTGELFF; CDR3nt: TGTGCCACCAGCAGAGGACTAAACACCGGGGAGCTGTTTTTT
d_gene: .; j_gene: TRBJ2-7; v_gene: TRBV21-1; abundance: .; CDR3aa: CASSKAGGAHEQYF; CDR3nt: TGTGCCAGCAGCAAAGCCGGGGGGGCTCACGAGCAGTACTTC
d_gene: TRBD1; j_gene: TRBJ1-4; v_gene: TRBV7-6; abundance: .; CDR3aa: CASSLNGQGKLFF; CDR3nt: TGTGCCAGCAGCTTGAATGGACAGGGGAAACTGTTTTTT
d_gene: .; j_gene: TRBJ1-6; v_gene: TRBV28; abundance: .; CDR3aa: CASSLGGTVGSPLHF; CDR3nt: TGTGCCAGCAGTTTAGGGGGGACCGTGGGTTCACCCCTCCACTTT
d_gene: .; j_gene: TRBJ1-1; v_gene: TRBV7-9; abundance: few; CDR3aa: CSSSLSGEAFF; CDR3nt: TGTTCCAGCAGCTTATCCGGTGAAGCTTTCTTT
d_gene: TRBD1; j_gene: TRBJ1-1; v_gene: TRBV11-3; abundance: .; CDR3aa: CASSPGGMNTEAFF; CDR3nt: TGTGCCAGCAGCCCAGGGGGAATGAACACTGAAGCTTTCTTT
d_gene: TRBD1; j_gene: TRBJ1-6; v_gene: TRBV5-1; abundance: .; CDR3aa: CASRQGDYNSPLHF; CDR3nt: TGCGCCAGCAGGCAGGGGGACTATAATTCACCCCTCCACTTT
d_gene: .; j_gene: TRBJ1-2; v_gene: TRBV5-6; abundance: .; CDR3aa: CASSFGRAAYGYTF; CDR3nt: TGTGCCAGCAGCTTTGGCAGGGCTGCCTATGGCTACACCTTC
d_gene: .; j_gene: TRBJ2-1; v_gene: TRBV5-1; abundance: .; CDR3aa: CASRRIQGPDEQFF; CDR3nt: TGCGCCAGCCGCCGGATACAGGGCCCCGATGAGCAGTTCTTC
d_gene: .; j_gene: TRBJ1-1; v_gene: TRBV2; abundance: few; CDR3aa: CASSDFEPPSFFF; CDR3nt: TGTGCCAGCAGCGACTTCGAGCCGCCGTCTTTTTTCTTT
d_gene: .; j_gene: TRBJ1-3; v_gene: TRBV9; abundance: few; CDR3aa: CASSAPWSRGSLGNTIYF; CDR3nt: TGTGCCAGCAGTGCCCCTTGGAGCAGGGGTTCGCTGGGTAACACCATATATTTT
d_gene: .; j_gene: TRBJ1-2; v_gene: TRBV6-1; abundance: .; CDR3aa: CASSEGLQGHYGYTF; CDR3nt: TGTGCCAGCAGTGAAGGACTACAGGGCCACTATGGCTACACCTTC
d_gene: .; j_gene: TRBJ2-1; v_gene: TRBV10-3; abundance: .; CDR3aa: CAISESGSLWDEQFF; CDR3nt: TGTGCCATCAGTGAGTCTGGTAGCCTCTGGGATGAGCAGTTCTTC
d_gene: TRBD1; j_gene: TRBJ2-7; v_gene: TRBV19; abundance: .; CDR3aa: CASSTGQGREQYF; CDR3nt: TGTGCCAGTAGTACGGGACAGGGTAGGGAGCAGTACTTC
d_gene: .; j_gene: TRBJ2-1; v_gene: TRBV5-1; abundance: .; CDR3aa: CASSLEGTPYNEQFF; CDR3nt: TGCGCCAGCAGCTTGGAGGGGACTCCTTACAATGAGCAGTTCTTC
d_gene: .; j_gene: TRBJ1-5; v_gene: TRBV27; abundance: .; CDR3aa: CASSPQGMVSMGNQPQHF; CDR3nt: TGTGCCAGCAGTCCCCAGGGTATGGTATCAATGGGCAATCAGCCCCAGCATTTT
d_gene: .; j_gene: TRBJ1-1; v_gene: TRBV7-2; abundance: .; CDR3aa: CASSMTRNTEAFF; CDR3nt: TGTGCCAGCAGCATGACTAGGAACACTGAAGCTTTCTTT
d_gene: .; j_gene: TRBJ2-2; v_gene: TRBV14; abundance: .; CDR3aa: CASSQVRVTGELFF; CDR3nt: TGTGCCAGCAGCCAAGTCAGGGTTACCGGGGAGCTGTTTTTT
d_gene: TRBD1; j_gene: TRBJ1-2; v_gene: TRBV29-1; abundance: .; CDR3aa: CSVRDRGDYGYTF; CDR3nt: TGCAGCGTTCGAGACAGGGGGGACTATGGCTACACCTTC
d_gene: .; j_gene: TRBJ1-5; v_gene: TRBV25-1; abundance: .; CDR3aa: CASSARTAQHF; CDR3nt: TGTGCCAGCAGTGCCCGGACAGCCCAGCATTTT